Sequencing of this T cell receptor beta chain was carried out in a study of cytomegalovirus exposure and HLA in healthy donors (dated by TCRdb to 2017 to 2019). As for the study more broadly: An earlier analysis of several hundred of the donors reported approximately 300 Gb of sequence data and around 110 million unique TCR beta sequences obtained from around 180 million T cells. Because of strong linkage in the cohort, 4 to 6 DR-DQ haplotypes were treated as single units for association and clustering. An earlier analysis of around 580 of the donors used high-throughput TCR beta sequencing to judge whether each TCR beta V gene segment behaved as functional or pseudogenic. In the later analysis, no new phenotypic data were used to find candidate immune exposures; instead, reliance was placed on TCR beta sequences and their occurrence across donors. Roughly 300 gigabases of sequencing data and 80 million or so unique TCR sequences were included in an early release covering about 600 HLA-typed donors. A later analysis re-examined previously published TCR beta repertoires from more than 650 donors and added high-resolution HLA genotyping to investigate patterns of TCR occurrence. Typing coverage differed by locus: A, B, C, DRB1 and DQB1 were typed in about 620-640 donors, DQA1 in 500 to 550, DPA1 in some 600, and DPB1 in around 490. A separate validation cohort of approximately 130 different subjects was used in addition to the approximately 700-subject first cohort. A later genetic analysis took genome-wide SNP genotypes for about three fifths of the 666 donors and used that subset as a discovery cohort. Across around 400 genotyped donors of the cohort, an average of about 220,000 unique TCR beta nucleotide sequences per donor were sequenced, and approximately 17% of those sequences were non-productive. The study was designed to test whether signatures of past pathogen exposure could be identified by cataloging public T cell receptors. To predict cytomegalovirus infection status, the study brought together high-throughput TCR immunosequencing, statistical association of individual TCRs with disease status, and machine learning. Of the 300 to 500 genotyped donors, roughly 76% were placed in the genetic ancestry cluster associated with self-reported Caucasian donors. All discovery cohort repertoires had been generated using a single sequencing platform. The study profiled the T cell repertoires of 500 to 800 subjects by immunosequencing and related them to cytomegalovirus serostatus. Donor age, sex, ethnicity and CMV serostatus were compiled alongside the repertoire data. Class I and class II HLA loci were covered by the typing at four-digit resolution.

The library came from the immunoSEQ multiplex PCR assay. For the multiplex PCR, a mixture combining 60 forward primers for TCR Vbeta segments and 13 reverse primers for TCR Jbeta segments was used. A multiplex PCR assay on genomic DNA amplified the CDR3 region of rearranged TCR beta genes. The amplified TCR beta libraries were sequenced on the Illumina HiSeq System as 87-base-pair reads. From the authors' description of their analysis: A later analysis counted approximately 76 million unique TCR beta chains across the 550 to 800 repertoires, and roughly 9.9 million of these chains were shared by at least two donors. Raw reads were error-corrected and collapsed into unique sequences by a nearest-neighbor algorithm in which closely related sequences were merged to remove PCR and sequencing errors. V, D and J gene segments were assigned by aligning CDR3 sequences to IMGT reference sequences. Each retained sequence needed at least a six-nucleotide match to both a V gene segment and a J gene segment. Rearrangements were classified as productive when the CDR3 lacked stop codons and remained in frame with V and J, and all other rearrangements were classified as non-productive. Following IMGT convention, CDR3 was defined as the stretch from the second conserved V-encoded cysteine up to the conserved J-encoded phenylalanine. In an earlier analysis of some 550 of the donors, sequences lacking an unambiguous match to a single V gene segment were excluded. An earlier analysis of several hundred of the donors called V segments functional above 56.7% productive rearrangements and segregating when the between-donor standard deviation exceeded 5%. A statistical classification framework was built to diagnose cytomegalovirus status from the catalog of TCR beta chain sequences. A later analysis assigned V and J genes by comparing TCR nucleotide sequences with IMGT/GENE-DB human TR gene sequences. The TCRdist pipeline was used in a later analysis to assign CDR3 sequences and most-parsimonious VDJ recombination scenarios. A later analysis defined each TCR beta chain by its CDR3 amino acid sequence plus V-gene family, and excluded reads lacking a unique V-gene family. To address suspected cross-contamination and a sequencing artifact, a later analysis removed roughly 580 highly shared, low-generation-probability nucleotide sequences. In a later analysis, a clonal expansion index was calculated for each public chain from normalized within-repertoire ranks of inferred template counts. A later analysis computed generation probabilities with a VDJ recombination model fitted to out-of-frame rearrangements, and checked the results against IGoR. In a later analysis, hypergeometric tests were used to score TCR-TCR, TCR-HLA and TCR-CMV co-occurrence, with a repertoire-size bias correction applied to TCR pairs. A later analysis estimated false discovery rates by permuting HLA or CMV assignments 20 times. In a later analysis, co-occurring TCRs were grouped using DBSCAN, and TCRdist sequence similarity was added for clustering within HLA-allele-positive subsets. Repertoires with fewer than 30,000 or more than 120,000 public chains, plus five repertoires with anomalous nucleotide sharing, were excluded from co-occurrence clustering. Entries here come from immuneACCESS through TCRdb and include only in-frame sequences with V and J called. Some clones fail to appear in such tables; in the studies checked, an unresolved V gene covers under half of the shortfall, and the cause of the remainder is unknown. D and trimming come from the DNA, and the V and J calls and clone size come from that table. Counted in this sample were roughly 80,000 clones; roughly 81% of them appeared once. 1.5% to 2% of the sample is taken by the ten largest.

In total, 630 or so healthy bone marrow donors made up the cohort. All cohort members were sampled while nominally healthy, although unrecorded immune exposures were likely present. The donor tested CMV seronegative, placing the donor among the 352 seronegative members of the cohort. Every donor gave a peripheral blood sample, and the peripheral blood mononuclear cells from that sample were used for TCR beta sequencing. The Qiagen DNeasy Blood Extraction Kit was used to extract genomic DNA from the blood cell samples. CDR1 and CDR2 are drawn from the germline V gene: SNHLY, FYNNEI. From the cysteine through the phenylalanine, the CDR3 covers 17 amino acids. The read is trimmed to its CDR3 DNA, 51 bases read in frame from base 1. The V end gives up 6 bases and the J end 3 bases, leaving 13 bases in the junction not matched to a gene. Results the study describes overall, beyond this receptor: A total of roughly 160 TCR beta chains were listed by the study as associated with cytomegalovirus. According to the authors, the approach could potentially be generalized to other disease states and immunological phenotypes. A later analysis found that most CMV-associated TCR beta chains appeared HLA-restricted, with HLA associations seemingly driven largely by CMV exposure. In a later genetic analysis, fewer N-insertions in productive TCRs were reported among donors in an Asian-associated ancestry cluster than the roughly 640-donor mean. In vitro tests confirmed that a few of the cytomegalovirus-associated TCR beta chains recognize cytomegalovirus antigens. When HLA alleles, especially DR and DQ, strongly co-occurred, attributing TCR associations to individual alleles was difficult. CMV serostatus was the only immune exposure information available for the cohort. A further reported finding was that TCR beta sequences accurately predicted the HLA-A and HLA-B alleles for most subjects in the first cohort. In a later analysis, HLA-associated TCR beta chains were found to be more clonally expanded and to have lower generation probabilities than equally common non-associated chains. Correlated functional status among segregating V segments might reflect linkage disequilibrium, but an unknown experimental factor could not be ruled out. Most TCR sequences were observed very rarely across donors, whereas some public TCRs were present in many individuals. HLA typing was unavailable for some donors at each locus, so association tests used only the typed subset. A later analysis associated about 16,000 TCR beta sequences with specific HLA alleles at a false discovery rate of 0.05. An association between a missense DCLRE1C variant and V-gene and J-gene trimming of TCR beta chains was found in a later genetic analysis and replicated in an independent cohort. The cohort was sequenced for TCR beta chains only, and without alpha or paired-chain data the features that could be detected were limited. Because counts were too low, seventeen rarely observed V segments, including chromosome 9 orphons, were left out of the earlier analysis of about 620 of the donors. A later analysis reported that several top co-occurrence clusters appeared linked to parvovirus B19, influenza, CMV and Epstein-Barr virus. A cluster of highly shared sequence variants was judged likely to represent a technical artifact of the sequencing pipeline. In both the original and validation cohorts, the classifier was reported to diagnose cytomegalovirus status with high specificity and sensitivity. Some IMGT-functional V segments, including TRBV6-2 and TRBV6-3, could not be told apart with the 87-base-pair reads, so those segments were excluded. In an earlier analysis of about 540 of the donors, most TCR beta V segments were observed in productive rearrangements about 87% or about 30% of the time, broadly matching IMGT annotations. Sequencing depth was assumed to be roughly uniform across donors in the presence/absence analyses, though that assumption may not hold. In a later analysis, TCR association rates were found to vary across HLA loci, with the most associated TCRs seen for DRB1 alleles and the fewest for HLA-C alleles.

Note on this clone: The antigen it recognizes is unknown. Per-base quality was not reported, and no clone a single base away is much larger than it.

The V gene is TRBV2 and the J gene is TRBJ2-2; 7 nucleotides in the junction match TRBD1. The sequence was collected from a young woman in good health and CMV-seronegative. The sequenced sample was PBMCs. The DNA sequence is as follows: TGTGCCAGCAGACGCTTCCCACCGGGACAGTACACCGGGGAGCTGTTTTTT. This yields the protein CASRRFPPGQYTGELFF.